This T cell receptor (beta chain) was captured in a study of human T cells and chemical hapten exposure. Whole-study context: Mainly, slight library volume differences in the pool made TCR yields vary.

Specified time point: patch test 1, 2 weeks after DPC sensitization. Treatment here: therapeutic diphenylcyclopropenone sensitization with weekly scalp DPC. This clonotype was detected once. This could be a read error, since a much larger clone is one nucleotide away. Looked up from germline, CDR1 is PRHDT and CDR2 is FYEKMQ (reference sequence). This CDR3 comprises 15 residues. Via MiXCR, TCRdb re-called the RACE reads, giving one row per CDR3 protein. Among a few hundred thousand distinct CDR3 sequences, 4.8% were seen once, and the ten largest hold around 2.3%. The genes are TRBV13 and TRBJ2-7; D remains ambiguous. Sequencing was performed on whole blood, taken in connection with sensitization to the hapten diphenylcyclopropenone (DPC). This clonotype was sampled from a woman in her fifties or sixties with alopecia areata. Some clones in this sample may be carry-over from other donors' samples. CDR3 DNA: TGTGCCAGCAACTTATTTGCCAAGAGCTCCTACGAGCAGTACTTC. The encoded protein is CASNLFAKSSYEQYF.